Below, 6 T cell receptor beta chains from the same sample are listed, as sequenced in a study of CD8 T cells in ankylosing spondylitis. TCRdb itself ran the 5' RACE reads through MiXCR, one entry per CDR3 protein. In the table there are approximately 25,000 distinct CDR3 sequences, about a sixth of which are singletons. Sequences were obtained from blood. The receptor source for this set is a male donor with ankylosing spondylitis or in good health (not recorded which).

The chain couples TRBV20-1 to TRBJ2-5; TRBD2 might be the D (5 bases). CDR1 and CDR2 (germline): DFQATT, SNEGSKA (reference sequence). Trimming took off 4 bases at V and 4 bases at J, with 7 bases between the two ends. This CDR3 is 11 amino acids long. Here the CDR3 DNA reads TGCAGTGCTAACAGCGGAGAGACCCAGTACTTC. Translated: CSANSGETQYF.

The chain joins TRBV4-1 to TRBJ1-1; tentative D call: TRBD1 (5 bases). V lost 6 bases to trimming and J lost 1 base, with 12 bases between them. There are 14 residues in the CDR3. The germline V gene encodes CDR1 MGHRA and CDR2 YSYEKL. The CDR3 reads CASRWDGRNTEAFF. The CDR3 DNA is TGCGCCAGCAGATGGGACGGACGGAACACTGAAGCTTTCTTT.

The V gene is TRBV13, the J gene TRBJ2-1; 9 bases line up with TRBD1. This CDR3 contains 13 residues. The V and J ends lost 3 bases and 7 bases, in that order; junction bases with no gene match: 1. Germline V gene data show CDR1 as PRHDT and CDR2 as FYEKMQ (reference sequence). CDR3 DNA sequence: TGTGCCAGCAGCTTGGGACAGGGAAATGAGCAGTTCTTC. Translation gives CASSLGQGNEQFF.

In this sample, this clonotype turned up a few times. This chain joins TRBV10-3 and TRBJ2-3, with D possibly matching TRBD2 (6 bases). With 4 bases removed from V and 1 base from J, the gap between germline ends came to 12 bases. Germline loops: CDR1 ENHRY, CDR2 SYGVKD. The CDR3 is 15 residues long. The CDR3 DNA follows: TGTGCCATCAGTGCGGCGGGGCTGGGCACAGATACGCAGTATTTT. Translation: CAISAAGLGTDTQYF.

The chain has TRBV29-1 and TRBJ2-5, with 9 bases fitting TRBD2. Trimming removed 8 bases from V and 1 base from J; junction bases left unmatched: 8. Germline loops: CDR1 SQVTM, CDR2 ANQGSEA. The length of the CDR3 is 14 residues. CDR3 protein: CSTGETSGQETQYF. CDR3 coding DNA: TGCAGCACCGGCGAGACTAGCGGCCAAGAGACCCAGTACTTC.

This clonotype was detected ten times or more. J is TRBJ2-2 and V is TRBV7-2, with D possibly matching TRBD2 (7 bases). Germline V gene lookup returns CDR1 SGHTA and CDR2 FQGNSA. The CDR3 runs to 14 residues. Trimming cost V 3 bases and J 5 bases, with 10 bases left between them. CDR3 nucleotide sequence: TGTGCCAGCAGCTTCAGGGGAGGGACCGGGGAGCTGTTTTTT. This gives the protein CASSFRGGTGELFF.